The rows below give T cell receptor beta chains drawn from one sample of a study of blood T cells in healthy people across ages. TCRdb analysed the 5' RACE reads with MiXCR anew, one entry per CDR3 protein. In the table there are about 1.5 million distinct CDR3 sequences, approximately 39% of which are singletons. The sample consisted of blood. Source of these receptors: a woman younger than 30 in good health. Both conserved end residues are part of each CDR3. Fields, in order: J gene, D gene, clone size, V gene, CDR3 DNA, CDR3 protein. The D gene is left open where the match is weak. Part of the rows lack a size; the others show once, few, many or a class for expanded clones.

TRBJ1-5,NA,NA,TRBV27,TGTGCCAGCAGTTTTCTGGGGGGAGTTGGCAATCAGCCCCAGCATTTT,CASSFLGGVGNQPQHF
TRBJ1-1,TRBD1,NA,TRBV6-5,TGTGCCAGCACCCTAAACCCCAGGGGGAGGACTGAAGCTTTCTTT,CASTLNPRGRTEAFF
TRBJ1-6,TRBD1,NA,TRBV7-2,TGTGCCAGCAGCTTACGGGACAGGGGGCGCTTTCGGGGTTCACCCCTCCACTTT,CASSLRDRGRFRGSPLHF
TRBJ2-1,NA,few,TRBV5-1,TGCGCCAGCCTCCCTTCGGCGCGCGCTATGTACAATGAGCAGTTCTTC,CASLPSARAMYNEQFF
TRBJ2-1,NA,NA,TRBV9,TGTGCCAGCAGCCCCCCGGGAAAATTATACAATGAGCAGTTCTTC,CASSPPGKLYNEQFF
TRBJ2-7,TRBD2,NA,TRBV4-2,TGTGCCAGCAGCCCCCCTAGCGGGAGGGCCTATGAGCAGTACTTC,CASSPPSGRAYEQYF
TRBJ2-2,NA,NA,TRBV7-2,TGTGCCAGCAGCTTCCAGCCGCAGGCCTCGGGCGGGGAGCTGTTTTTT,CASSFQPQASGGELFF
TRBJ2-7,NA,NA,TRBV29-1,TGCAGCGCCTTCGACTCGAATACCTACGAGCAGTACTTC,CSAFDSNTYEQYF
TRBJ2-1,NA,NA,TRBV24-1,TGTGCCACCAGTGATTTTAAGGCGGATTCCTACAATGAGCAGTTCTTC,CATSDFKADSYNEQFF
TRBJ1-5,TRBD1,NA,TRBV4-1,TGCGCCAGCAGCCAGGGACAGACAGACAATCAGCCCCAGCATTTT,CASSQGQTDNQPQHF
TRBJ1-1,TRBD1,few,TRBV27,TGTGCCAGCAGTTTGGGGACAGGTATGATGAACACTGAAGCTTTCTTT,CASSLGTGMMNTEAFF
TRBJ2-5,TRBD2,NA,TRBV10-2,TGCGCCAGCTCTGCGGCAGCGGGGAAACAAGAGACCCAGTACTTC,CASSAAAGKQETQYF
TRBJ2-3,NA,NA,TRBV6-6,TGTGCCAGCAGTTACGTCGAGGGAACAGATACGCAGTATTTT,CASSYVEGTDTQYF
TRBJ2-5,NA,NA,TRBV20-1,TGCAGTGCAATGGGAAACCCAGGGACCCAGTACTTC,CSAMGNPGTQYF
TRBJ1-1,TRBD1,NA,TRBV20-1,TGCAGTGCTAGCCCGACAGGGGGCGTCACTGAAGCTTTCTTT,CSASPTGGVTEAFF
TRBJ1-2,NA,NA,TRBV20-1,TGCAGTGCTACAGGGGCCGTTTATGGCTACACCTTC,CSATGAVYGYTF
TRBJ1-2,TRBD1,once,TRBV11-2,TGTGCCAGCAGCTTAGTCGGGACAGGGGTCGGATATGGCTACACCTTC,CASSLVGTGVGYGYTF
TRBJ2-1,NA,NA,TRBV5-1,TGCGCCAGCAGCTGGGTGAGGGGCGATGAGCAGTTCTTC,CASSWVRGDEQFF
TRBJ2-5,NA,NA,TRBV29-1,TGCAGCTCCGCCCCCGTACTATTCGAGACCCAGTACTTC,CSSAPVLFETQYF
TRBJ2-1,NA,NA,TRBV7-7,TGTGCTAGCAGCTTAGAATCAGGGTTCGATGAGCAGTTCTTC,CASSLESGFDEQFF
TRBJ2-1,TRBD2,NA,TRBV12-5,TGTGCCAGTGGTTTGGACCATTCTAACTCGGGAGGGAACAATGAGCAGTTCTTC,CASGLDHSNSGGNNEQFF
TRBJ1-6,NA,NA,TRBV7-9,TGTGCCAGCAGTTATGGGACTACCCGAGTGGGACCCCTCCACTTT,CASSYGTTRVGPLHF
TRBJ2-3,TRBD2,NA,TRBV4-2,TGTGCCAGCAGCCAAGAATGGGCGGGAGGGAGTACAGATACGCAGTATTTT,CASSQEWAGGSTDTQYF
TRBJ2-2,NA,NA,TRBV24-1,TGTGCCACCAGTGACCTTCCCGGGGAGCTGTTTTTT,CATSDLPGELFF
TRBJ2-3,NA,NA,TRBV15,TGTGCCACCAGCAGAGTTTTCTCCGATACGCAGTATTTT,CATSRVFSDTQYF
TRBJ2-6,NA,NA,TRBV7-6,TGTGCCAGCAGCTTTAGAGGGGGCTCTGGGGCCAACGTCCTGACTTTC,CASSFRGGSGANVLTF